Listed below are T cell receptor beta chains from one sample, sequenced in a study of cytomegalovirus exposure and HLA in healthy donors. The assay was immunoSEQ multiplex PCR, and TCRdb's table has in-frame clones only and misses some. The sample has hundreds of thousands of clones, 70% to 90% seen once. The specimen sequenced was PBMCs. These receptors all stem from a young woman in good health and CMV-seronegative. Each CDR3 is given with its conserved first and last residue.

V	J	CDR3
TRBV2	TRBJ2-1	CANIGQGPYNEQFF
TRBV5-1	TRBJ2-5	CASSPSRDRDVWETQYF
TRBV6-5	TRBJ2-7	CASSLSGGQHEQYF
TRBV4-1	TRBJ2-5	CASSQYPRAIQETQYF
TRBV15	TRBJ2-2	CATSRVGGVRTGELFF
TRBV6-5	TRBJ1-2	CASSSTVPPYGYTF
TRBV11-2	TRBJ2-7	CASSSGQGVSYEQYF
TRBV9	TRBJ2-3	CASSRGISTDTQYF
TRBV28	TRBJ1-2	CASQTAPYGYTF
TRBV30	TRBJ1-2	CAWSVGQGNTF
TRBV30	TRBJ1-2	CAWRSGYGYTF
TRBV11-2	TRBJ2-2	CASSLEDRVFRTGELFF
TRBV28	TRBJ2-3	CASSVTGDTDTQYF
TRBV7-9	TRBJ2-5	CASSLIEETQYF
TRBV30	TRBJ2-1	CAWSPTSTYNEQFF
TRBV4-2	TRBJ2-1	CASSQGSGRLGNEQFF
TRBV6-1	TRBJ2-7	CASSVLGAGGEQYF
TRBV5-8	TRBJ1-5	CASSFAGHSNQPQHF
TRBV2	TRBJ2-3	CATTYRTDTQYF
TRBV4-1	TRBJ1-4	CASSLTGGGGEKLFF
TRBV2	TRBJ1-3	CASRAGDSGNTIYF
TRBV28	TRBJ2-2	CATTVPGQGRDGELFF
TRBV30	TRBJ1-2	CAWSVSFGGHTF
TRBV7-9	TRBJ2-7	CASSLGTPTYEQYF
TRBV28	TRBJ2-1	CASSPPSGLADYNEQFF
TRBV4-1	TRBJ1-5	CASSQPGGGRGGQPQHF
TRBV27	TRBJ1-5	CASSLKGLANQPQHF
TRBV6-6	TRBJ2-1	CASSGRASIEQFF
TRBV9	TRBJ2-5	CASSVEIAGETQYF
TRBV7-7	TRBJ2-7	CASSPGGTSGTYEQYF
TRBV6-5	TRBJ2-2	CASSYRGRTGELFF
TRBV9	TRBJ2-7	CASSVQGAGYEQYF
TRBV5-6	TRBJ1-1	CASSWAGNLEAFF
TRBV10-2	TRBJ1-2	CASRRQGNYGYTF
TRBV7-2	TRBJ2-5	CASSSLAGEETQYF